These 31 T cell receptor beta chains came from one sample sequenced in a study of blood T cell repertoires in COVID-19. Assay used: immunoSEQ multiplex PCR; TCRdb lists only in-frame clones, some missing. Altogether approximately 290,000 clones are present, around 82% being singletons, with the ten largest covering 0.87%. Sample: peripheral blood. The receptors originated from a human donor with COVID-19, enrolled during active disease. The donor label of this sample is uncertain.

V and J are TRBV4-1 and TRBJ1-3; 8 bases align to TRBD1. Germline V CDR1 and CDR2: MGHRA, YSYEKL. The CDR3 length is 14 residues. J lost 8 bases, V lost 3 bases, and 6 bases had no gene match. The CDR3 protein is CASSQGDRSHTIYF. The CDR3 region has the DNA TGCGCCAGCAGCCAGGGGGACAGGAGTCACACCATATATTTT.

J is TRBJ2-7 and V is TRBV5-6; 13 positions agree with TRBD2. Per the germline V gene, CDR1 is SGHDT and CDR2 is YYEEEE. The CDR3 is 14 amino acids. The V and J ends lost 2 bases and 7 bases, in that order; junction bases with no gene match: 3. The CDR3 region has the DNA TGTGCCAGCAGCTTCCGACTAGCGGGAGGAGAGCAGTACTTC. Translating gives CASSFRLAGGEQYF.

The chain combines TRBV24-1 with TRBJ1-2; TRBD1 agrees at 9 bases. V lost 3 bases to trimming and J lost 1 base; unmatched junction nucleotides: 2. Germline V gene data show CDR1 as KGHDR and CDR2 as SFDVKD. The CDR3 runs to 15 residues. The CDR3 loop reads CATSDVGQGNYGYTF. The CDR3 DNA is TGTGCCACCAGTGATGTGGGACAGGGTAACTATGGCTACACCTTC.

The J gene is TRBJ1-5, the V gene TRBV30; TRBD1 aligns across 10 bases. The CDR3 consists of 17 residues. Germline V gives CDR1 GTSNPN, CDR2 SVGIG (reference sequence). V lost 1 base and J lost 6; bases outside the gene matches: 12. This CDR3 reads CAWSASGTGVFFQPQHF. The CDR3 nucleotides read TGTGCCTGGAGTGCCTCCGGGACAGGGGTGTTCTTTCAGCCCCAGCATTTT.

The chain joins TRBV7-8 to TRBJ1-1; D is undetermined. Germline CDR1 and CDR2: SGHVS and FQNEAQ. Trimming removed 3 bases from V and 0 bases from J, with 5 bases in between. The CDR3 consists of 13 residues. The CDR3 coding sequence is TGTGCCAGCAGCTTTAGCTTGAACACTGAAGCTTTCTTT. This sequence encodes CASSFSLNTEAFF.

For the CDR3, the DNA is TGTGCCAGTAAACCCAGGACAGCATCGAACACAGATACGCAGTATTTT. This sequence encodes CASKPRTASNTDTQYF. The chain links TRBV19 to TRBJ2-3; D might be TRBD1 (6 bases). The germline CDR1 and CDR2 sequences are LNHDA and SQIVND (reference sequence). With 7 bases removed from V and 2 bases from J, the gap between germline ends came to 19 bases. The CDR3 consists of 16 residues. Looking up the rest from reference TRBV19 and TRBJ2-3 gives the full variable domain: DGGITQSPKYLFRKEGQNVTLSCEQNLNHDAMYWYRQDPGQGLRLIYYSQIVNDFQKGDIAEGYSVSREKKESFPLTVTSAQKNPTAFYLCASKPRTASNTDTQYFGPGTRLTVL.

This sequence joins TRBV2 and TRBJ1-2; TRBD1 might be the D (6 bases). The germline gives CDR1 SNHLY, CDR2 FYNNEI. The CDR3 is 13 amino acids. Trimming shortened V by 6 bases and J by 7 bases, and 15 bases separated the two germline ends. CDR3 in amino acids: CASSVQGLGGYTF. The CDR3 nucleotides are TGTGCCAGCAGCGTACAGGGCCTAGGTGGCTACACCTTC.

The gene calls are TRBV4-1 and TRBJ2-7; D is possibly TRBD1 (6 bases). This CDR3 region has 15 residues. CDR1 is MGHRA, CDR2 YSYEKL, per germline. Between the trimmed V and J ends, which lost 1 base and 2 bases, there was a span of 12 bases. Here the CDR3 DNA reads TGCGCCAGCAGCCAAGGAGGGGGTTCTCCCTACGAGCAGTACTTC. Translation: CASSQGGGSPYEQYF.

The sample holds one count of this clone. The chain couples TRBV2 to TRBJ1-1; 7 bases are a match to TRBD1. Germline V gives CDR1 SNHLY, CDR2 FYNNEI. The CDR3 length is 13 residues. The trim removed 3 bases at V and 3 bases at J, leaving 1 base unmatched. The CDR3 sequence is CASSDRGYTEAFF. The CDR3 nucleotides are TGTGCCAGCAGTGACAGGGGGTACACTGAAGCTTTCTTT.

The chain couples TRBV28 to TRBJ1-5, with D possibly being TRBD1 (5 bases). This CDR3 comprises 14 residues. Germline V gene data show CDR1 as MDHEN and CDR2 as SYDVKM. V was trimmed by 8 bases and J by 7 bases, leaving 18 bases between them. CDR3 in DNA: TGTGCCAGCGCCCCCCGGGCAGGGCACCAGCCCCAGCATTTT. Translating gives CASAPRAGHQPQHF.

There are a few counts of this clone. The CDR3 sequence: CAWIEAGREKLFF. The CDR3, as DNA: TGTGCCTGGATTGAGGCAGGGCGGGAAAAACTGTTTTTT. The chain is built from TRBV30 and TRBJ1-4, with a possible D match to TRBD1 (5 bases). V shed 4 bases and J shed 8 bases, with 14 bases lying between them. Per germline, CDR1 GTSNPN and CDR2 SVGIG (reference sequence). CDR3 length: 13 residues.

This clone appeared a few times. The chain is built from TRBV9 and TRBJ1-1; D ambiguous. The CDR3 is 13 residues long. V lost 0 bases, J lost 7 bases, and 10 bases lay in between. Germline-derived CDR1 and CDR2 are SGDLS and YYNGEE. This CDR3 reads CASSVAGGSEAFF. CDR3 nucleotides: TGTGCCAGCAGCGTAGCTGGAGGAAGTGAAGCTTTCTTT.

This rearrangement joins TRBV6-4 to TRBJ1-4, with D possibly TRBD1 on 6 matching bases. The CDR3 covers 14 residues. Germline values: CDR1 MRHNA, CDR2 SNTAGT. Trimming removed 6 bases at V and 8 bases at J, with 16 bases between. Here the CDR3 DNA reads TGTGCCAGCAGCCCCGCGGCAGGGGAGGAAAAACTGTTTTTT. Protein: CASSPAAGEEKLFF.

This chain uses TRBV30 with TRBJ1-2, with D perhaps TRBD1 (5 bases). The length of the CDR3 is 13 residues. Germline CDR1 and CDR2: GTSNPN and SVGIG (reference sequence). Trimming removed 1 base at V and 4 bases at J, with 10 bases between. In DNA form, the CDR3 reads TGTGCCTGGAGTGAGCAGGGTATCTATGGCTACACCTTC. It specifies CAWSEQGIYGYTF.

V usage is TRBV5-1 and J usage is TRBJ1-4; D is possibly TRBD1 (6 bases). V dropped 4 bases and J dropped 4 bases, with 17 bases sitting between them. Germline V CDR1 and CDR2: SGHRS, YFSETQ. This CDR3 comprises 16 residues. CDR3 protein: CASSPGSQGNNEKLFF. CDR3 DNA: TGCGCCAGCAGCCCAGGATCTCAGGGGAATAATGAAAAACTGTTTTTT. Supplemented by reference TRBV5-1 and TRBJ1-4, the full variable domain reads KAGVTQTPRYLIKTRGQQVTLSCSPISGHRSVSWYQQTPGQGLQFLFEYFSETQRNKGNFPGRFSGRQFSNSRSEMNVSTLELGDSALYLCASSPGSQGNNEKLFFGSGTQLSVL.

The count of this clone is one. This chain joins TRBV5-1 and TRBJ2-5, with 8 bases aligning to TRBD2. This CDR3 spans 14 amino acids. Germline loops: CDR1 SGHRS, CDR2 YFSETQ. V was pared by 2 bases and J by 1 base, with 1 base of the junction left unmatched. CDR3 residues: CASSFSGTQETQYF. CDR3 coding DNA: TGCGCCAGCAGCTTTAGCGGGACCCAAGAGACCCAGTACTTC.

The rearrangement joins TRBV7-3 to TRBJ1-1, with TRBD1 identical over 8 bases. CDR1 is SGHTA and CDR2 is FQGTGA in the germline V gene. The V segment lost 5 bases and the J segment 4 bases; nucleotides outside the gene matches: 6. There are 14 residues in the CDR3. CDR3 sequence reads: CASSGSDRVTEAFF. The CDR3 region has the DNA TGTGCCAGCAGCGGATCGGACAGGGTCACTGAAGCTTTCTTT. The full variable domain, completed using reference TRBV7-3 and TRBJ1-1, is GAGVSQTPSNKVTEKGKYVELRCDPISGHTALYWYRQSLGQGPEFLIYFQGTGAADDSGLPNDRFFAVRPEGSVSTLKIQRTERGDSAVYLCASSGSDRVTEAFFGQGTRLTVV.

The rearrangement joins TRBV7-2 to TRBJ1-1, with unresolved D. This CDR3 comprises 16 residues. Germline V gene sequence: CDR1 SGHTA, CDR2 FQGNSA. Trimming removed 5 bases from V and 1 base from J, with 17 bases in between. CDR3 amino acids: CASSHGRGIKNTEAFF. The CDR3 nucleotides read TGTGCCAGCAGCCACGGGAGAGGGATCAAGAACACTGAAGCTTTCTTT.

The chain joins TRBV6-5 to TRBJ2-5; 9 positions match TRBD1. The germline CDR1 and CDR2 sequences are MNHEY and SVGAGI. The CDR3 length is 13 residues. V lost 6 bases, J lost 7 bases, and 6 bases stayed unmatched. The CDR3 DNA follows: TGTGCCAGCAGCGACAGGGGGGACGGGACCCAGTACTTC. It is translated as CASSDRGDGTQYF.

The chain couples TRBV6-6 to TRBJ2-3; D is unclear. The V end was cut by 2 bases, the J end by 5 bases, with 11 bases between. The CDR3 is 14 amino acids. In germline, CDR1 is MNHNY, CDR2 SVGAGI (reference sequence). The CDR3 DNA reads as TGTGCCAGCAGTTACCCTAGTGGCATAGATACGCAGTATTTT. Translated, it gives CASSYPSGIDTQYF.

This clone was recorded only once. The chain couples TRBV5-5 to TRBJ2-7; the D gene is possibly TRBD1 (6 bases). The CDR3 spans 14 residues. From germline, CDR1 is SGHKS and CDR2 YYEKEE (reference sequence). Trimming took 8 bases from V and 0 from J, leaving 15 bases between them. The CDR3 region is CASTGSGSSYEQYF. CDR3 sequence (DNA): TGTGCCAGTACAGGGTCTGGAAGCTCCTACGAGCAGTACTTC.

The J gene is TRBJ2-7, the V gene TRBV29-1; possible D gene TRBD1, 6 bases. Germline V gene lookup returns CDR1 SQVTM and CDR2 ANQGSEA. Between the trimmed V and J ends, which lost 4 bases and 6 bases, there was a span of 16 bases. CDR3 length: 13 residues. CDR3 residues: CSVAGTPSAEQYF. CDR3 sequence (DNA): TGCAGCGTTGCCGGGACACCTTCGGCCGAGCAGTACTTC.

V gene TRBV19 combines with J gene TRBJ2-3; D is perhaps TRBD2 (6 bases). With 11 bases removed from V and 1 base from J, the gap between germline ends came to 13 bases. The V gene's germline CDR1 is LNHDA and CDR2 SQIVND (reference sequence). The CDR3 totals 13 residues. Here the CDR3 DNA reads TGTGCCGGCGGGGACGGACGCACAGATACGCAGTATTTT. Translated, it gives CAGGDGRTDTQYF.

This chain links TRBV9 with TRBJ2-1, with 10 bases that match TRBD2. Unmatched junction bases numbered 13, after V lost 0 bases and J lost 7 bases. CDR1 and CDR2 from the germline V gene are SGDLS and YYNGEE. This CDR3 has 18 amino acids. Here the CDR3 reads CASSVGVAGGVGTNEQFF. The DNA for the CDR3 is TGTGCCAGCAGCGTAGGAGTAGCGGGAGGCGTCGGGACGAATGAGCAGTTCTTC. The variable domain in full, with the rest retrieved from reference TRBV9 and TRBJ2-1, is DSGVTQTPKHLITATGQRVTLRCSPRSGDLSVYWYQQSLDQGLQFLIQYYNGEERAKGNILERFSAQQFPDLHSELNLSSLELGDSALYFCASSVGVAGGVGTNEQFFGPGTRLTVL.

This clone appeared a single time. The J gene is TRBJ1-6, the V gene TRBV27; unclear D gene. Trimming removed 5 bases at V and 9 bases at J, with 11 bases between. The V gene's germline CDR1 is MNHEY and CDR2 SMNVEV (reference sequence). The CDR3 runs to 13 residues. CDR3 amino acids: CASSPYVSSPLHF. As DNA, the CDR3 is TGTGCCAGCAGTCCGTACGTTAGTTCACCCCTCCACTTT.

The V gene is TRBV25-1, the J gene TRBJ2-5; 7 bases fit TRBD2. The V and J ends lost 5 bases and 5 bases, in that order; junction bases with no gene match: 11. This CDR3 spans 15 amino acids. Per germline, CDR1 MGHDK and CDR2 SYGVNS. CDR3 coding DNA: TGTGCCAGCAGTCTTGCGGGAGTTCCCTCGGAGACCCAGTACTTC. Protein product: CASSLAGVPSETQYF.

This clone was observed once. The chain links TRBV5-1 to TRBJ2-1; TRBD1 is a possible D gene (5 bases). CDR3 length equals 12 residues. Deletions cut 4 bases from V and 9 bases from J, with 11 bases between. The V gene's germline CDR1 is SGHRS and CDR2 YFSETQ. CDR3 protein: CASSDQGIEQFF. The CDR3 DNA sequence: TGCGCCAGCAGCGACCAGGGAATTGAGCAGTTCTTC.

V is TRBV7-2 and J is TRBJ2-3; weak D call: TRBD2 (5 bases). The CDR3 runs to 17 residues. Trimming removed 1 base at V and 1 base at J, with 15 bases between. Germline V gene lookup returns CDR1 SGHTA and CDR2 FQGNSA. CDR3 nucleotides: TGTGCCAGCAGCTTAGATGGGTTGGCGGGCCGCACAGATACGCAGTATTTT. It is translated as CASSLDGLAGRTDTQYF.

This clone was seen only once. The chain employs TRBV30 and TRBJ2-5; perhaps TRBD2 as D (6 bases). Germline V gene lookup returns CDR1 GTSNPN and CDR2 SVGIG (reference sequence). V was shortened by 3 bases and J by 4 bases, with 9 bases between the two germline ends. The CDR3 has 12 amino acids. In DNA, the CDR3 is TGTGCCTGGAGGGAAGCGGGAGAGACCCAGTACTTC. Amino acids: CAWREAGETQYF. The full variable domain, completed using reference TRBV30 and TRBJ2-5, is SQTIHQWPATLVQPVGSPLSLECTVEGTSNPNLYWYRQAAGRGLQLLFYSVGIGQISSEVPQNLSASRPQDRQFILSSKKLLLSDSGFYLCAWREAGETQYFGPGTRLLVL.

This chain connects TRBV7-3 to TRBJ1-1; D gene uncertain. CDR1 is SGHTA and CDR2 is FQGTGA in the germline V gene. CDR3 length equals 13 residues. V dropped 5 bases and J dropped 0 bases, with 7 bases sitting between them. CDR3 amino acids: CASSVTMNTEAFF. For the CDR3, the DNA is TGTGCCAGCAGCGTCACAATGAACACTGAAGCTTTCTTT.

The V gene is TRBV6-6, the J gene TRBJ1-3; D not certain. CDR3 length: 15 residues. The germline CDR1 and CDR2 sequences are MNHNY and SVGAGI (reference sequence). V shed 5 bases and J shed 0 bases, with 11 bases lying between them. CDR3 nucleotide sequence: TGTGCCAGCAGTCACCTCAGACACTCTGGAAACACCATATATTTT. It is translated as CASSHLRHSGNTIYF.